What follows are 17 T cell receptor beta chains derived from one specimen sequenced in a study of blood T cells in healthy people across ages. A second PCR of 7 to 11 cycles used a sample-barcoded 5' primer and a J-beta primer mix. TCRdb ran MiXCR on the 5' RACE reads and lists one entry per CDR3 protein. The repertoire holds roughly 1,500,000 distinct CDR3 sequences, with around 42% as singletons. Sequenced sample: blood. The origin of the receptors is a woman younger than 30 in good health.

This clonotype was detected a few times. The V gene is TRBV21-1, the J gene TRBJ1-2. TRBV21-1 is recorded as a pseudogene. This CDR3 contains 14 residues. For the CDR3, the DNA is TGTGCCAGCAGCGGAGGGCGAGGGGACTATGGCTACACCTTC. Its translation: CASSGGRGDYGYTF.

The CDR3 DNA reads as TGTGCCAGCTCACCACTTATAGCGGGAGGGCAAAGCAATGAGCAGTTCTTC. It yields the protein CASSPLIAGGQSNEQFF. The rearrangement links TRBV18 to TRBJ2-1, with 11 nucleotides matching TRBD2. The CDR3 runs to 17 residues. CDR1 KGHSH and CDR2 LQKENI come from the germline V gene. J lost 6 bases, V lost 1 base, and 8 bases had no gene match.

This chain uses TRBV7-2 with TRBJ2-2, with 12 bases that match TRBD2. Losses at the gene ends were 1 base for V and 6 bases for J; bases not matched to a gene: 12. Germline values: CDR1 SGHTA, CDR2 FQGNSA. This CDR3 contains 19 residues. The CDR3 sequence is CASSLESPSGGAYAGELFF. The CDR3 nucleotides read TGTGCCAGCAGCTTAGAGTCCCCTAGCGGGGGGGCTTATGCCGGGGAGCTGTTTTTT.

The rearrangement uses TRBV28 and TRBJ2-7; no clear D gene. The CDR3 totals 14 residues. Germline loops: CDR1 MDHEN, CDR2 SYDVKM. The germline V and J ends were trimmed by 3 bases and 0 bases, with 9 bases remaining between them. This CDR3 is CASSFWESSYEQYF. The CDR3 nucleotides are TGTGCCAGCAGTTTTTGGGAAAGCTCCTACGAGCAGTACTTC.

The chain employs TRBV12-3 or TRBV12-4 and TRBJ1-2; no definite D call. Trimming took 5 bases from V and 4 from J, leaving 8 bases between them. This CDR3 comprises 12 residues. CDR3 in DNA: TGTGCCAGCAGTCCCACCCTCTATGGCTACACCTTC. Amino acid sequence: CASSPTLYGYTF.

This clonotype appeared a few times. This chain connects TRBV6-1 to TRBJ2-3; 10 positions agree with TRBD2. Germline V lookup: CDR1 MNHNS, CDR2 SASEGT. This CDR3 region has 18 residues. J lost 4 bases, V lost 7 bases, and 17 bases had no gene match. CDR3 in amino acids: CASTPGLAELFRADTQYF. The CDR3 coding sequence is TGTGCCAGCACCCCCGGACTAGCGGAACTCTTTAGGGCAGATACGCAGTATTTT.

The chain joins TRBV3-1 to TRBJ1-5, with 7 bases fitting TRBD1. The length of the CDR3 is 13 residues. Germline CDR1 is LGHDT and CDR2 is YNNKEL (reference sequence). V lost 4 bases and J lost 7; bases outside the gene matches: 4. The CDR3 DNA reads as TGTGCCAGCAGCCTCGAGACAGGGCAGCCCCAGCATTTT. This sequence encodes CASSLETGQPQHF.

This chain joins TRBV7-2 and TRBJ2-7; D gene uncertain. The CDR3 is 15 amino acids. From germline, CDR1 is SGHTA and CDR2 FQGNSA. V lost 1 base and J 7 bases, leaving 17 bases between the germline ends. The DNA of the CDR3 is TGTGCCAGCAGCTTAGTGAGACAACCCTACAATGAGCAGTACTTC. This codes for CASSLVRQPYNEQYF. Supplemented by reference TRBV7-2 and TRBJ2-7, the full variable domain reads GAGVSQSPSNKVTEKGKDVELRCDPISGHTALYWYRQSLGQGLEFLIYFQGNSAPDKSGLPSDRFSAERTGGSVSTLTIQRTQQEDSAVYLCASSLVRQPYNEQYFGPGTRLTVT.

Concerning this clonotype: The missing conserved phenylalanine or tryptophan at the end of this CDR3 makes a read error likely. J is TRBJ2-1 and V is TRBV7-8; a weak D match, TRBD2 (6 bases). CDR3 length: 15 residues. V was cut by 0 bases and J by 8 bases, with 14 bases left in between. CDR1 is SGHVS and CDR2 is FQNEAQ in the germline V gene. CDR3 protein: CASSLAGLWGDEQFS. In nucleotides, the CDR3 is TGTGCCAGCAGCTTAGCGGGACTCTGGGGCGATGAGCAGTTCTCC.

The chain recombines TRBV21-1 with TRBJ2-3; the table assigns TRBD2, which was not confirmed against the DNA. TRBV21-1 is classified as a pseudogene. The CDR3 consists of 18 residues. CDR3 in DNA: TGTGCCAGCAGCCCTCAGGGCCCATGTAGCGGGAGCACAGATACGCAGTATTTT. Protein product: CASSPQGPCSGSTDTQYF.

Details on this clonotype: Germline and junction disagree at one end, which may indicate a read error. The chain links TRBV28 to TRBJ1-2; D not certain. CDR1 is MDHEN and CDR2 is SYDVKM in the germline V gene. The CDR3 spans 11 residues. CDR3 in DNA: TGTCCCAGCAGTTCTCGATATGGCTACACCTTC. Translation gives CPSSSRYGYTF.

The chain has TRBV12-3 or TRBV12-4 and TRBJ2-2; unclear D gene. V was cut by 7 bases and J by 7 bases, with 16 bases left in between. This CDR3 contains 14 residues. Here the CDR3 reads CASILHGADGELFF. CDR3 in DNA: TGTGCCAGCATCCTGCACGGTGCGGACGGGGAGCTGTTTTTT.

The V gene is TRBV20-1, the J gene TRBJ2-4; D is perhaps TRBD2 (6 bases). V dropped 3 bases and J dropped 6 bases, with 12 bases sitting between them. Germline-derived CDR1 and CDR2 are DFQATT and SNEGSKA (reference sequence). This CDR3 is 13 amino acids long. CDR3 DNA: TGCAGTGCTAGTTCGGGAGACGGAAACATTCAGTACTTC. It translates to CSASSGDGNIQYF.

V usage is TRBV7-9 and J usage is TRBJ2-5; 10 nucleotides line up with TRBD1. Gene TRBJ2-1 matches the end of the DNA better, so the J call may be wrong. Germline V gene lookup returns CDR1 SEHNR and CDR2 FQNEAQ (reference sequence). The CDR3 length is 16 residues. CDR3 sequence (DNA): TGTGCCAGCAGCTGGAGGGACAGGGGATACCAAGAGACCCAGTTCTTC. Translating it yields CASSWRDRGYQETQFF.

In this sample, this clonotype turned up a few times. The rearrangement uses TRBV28 and TRBJ2-1; 7 positions agree with TRBD1. V lost 1 base, J lost 8 bases, and 8 bases stayed unmatched. CDR1 and CDR2 from the germline V gene are MDHEN and SYDVKM. The CDR3 covers 15 residues. The CDR3 loop reads CASSLFSTGADEQFF. CDR3 bases: TGTGCCAGCAGTTTATTCTCCACAGGGGCCGATGAGCAGTTCTTC.

J is TRBJ1-2 and V is TRBV5-1; 9 bases align to TRBD1. V lost 4 bases and J lost 6; bases outside the gene matches: 16. Germline V gives CDR1 SGHRS, CDR2 YFSETQ. This CDR3 comprises 17 residues. The CDR3 DNA reads as TGCGCCAGCAGCCTCGGGACAGGGAGCCCCTCTGTGGATGGCTACACCTTC. Its translation: CASSLGTGSPSVDGYTF.

The chain links TRBV20-1 to TRBJ2-1; D may match TRBD1 or TRBD2 (6 bases each). The CDR3 length is 16 residues. From germline, CDR1 is DFQATT and CDR2 SNEGSKA (reference sequence). V was shortened by 0 bases and J by 0 bases, with 12 bases between the two germline ends. The CDR3 DNA reads TGCAGTGCTAGAGATTCCCGGGGGCCCTCCTACAATGAGCAGTTCTTC. Translated, it gives CSARDSRGPSYNEQFF.